This is a list of T cell receptor beta chains from one sample in a study of cytomegalovirus exposure and HLA in healthy donors. Generated by immunoSEQ multiplex PCR, the TCRdb table keeps only in-frame clones and is missing some. The table records roughly 120,000 clones, 80% of them present only once. The sample was PBMCs. The receptors come from a male donor in good health and CMV-seronegative. The CDR3 runs from the conserved cysteine through the conserved F or W. Fields, in order: CDR3 protein, CDR3 DNA, clone size, D gene, V gene, J gene. The D gene is left open where the match is weak. The size of a clone is reported for some rows only, either as once, few or many, or as a class for expanded clones.

CDR3aa: CASSQDGNGRGWNTEAFF
CDR3nt: TGCGCCAGCAGCCAAGATGGCAATGGCCGGGGATGGAACACTGAAGCTTTCTTT
abundance: -
d_gene: -
v_gene: TRBV4-1
j_gene: TRBJ1-1

CDR3aa: CASSSPTSGSPDTQYF
CDR3nt: TGTGCCAGCAGCTCCCCAACTAGCGGGAGCCCAGATACGCAGTATTTT
abundance: -
d_gene: TRBD2
v_gene: TRBV7-2
j_gene: TRBJ2-3

CDR3aa: CASGSGVDSYNEQFF
CDR3nt: TGTGCCAGCGGGTCAGGGGTGGACTCCTACAATGAGCAGTTCTTC
abundance: -
d_gene: -
v_gene: TRBV2
j_gene: TRBJ2-1

CDR3aa: CASRPDRGLGANVLTF
CDR3nt: TGTGCCAGCAGACCCGACAGGGGGCTGGGGGCCAACGTCCTGACTTTC
abundance: -
d_gene: TRBD1
v_gene: TRBV11-2
j_gene: TRBJ2-6

CDR3aa: CASSRRENTEAFF
CDR3nt: TGTGCCAGCAGCCGCAGGGAGAACACTGAAGCTTTCTTT
abundance: -
d_gene: -
v_gene: TRBV7-6
j_gene: TRBJ1-1

CDR3aa: CASSPGASFTDTQYF
CDR3nt: TGTGCCAGCAGCCCAGGGGCCTCATTCACAGATACGCAGTATTTT
abundance: -
d_gene: -
v_gene: TRBV6-5
j_gene: TRBJ2-3

CDR3aa: CAISVGISGNTIYF
CDR3nt: TGTGCCATCAGTGTCGGTATCTCTGGAAACACCATATATTTT
abundance: -
d_gene: -
v_gene: TRBV10-3
j_gene: TRBJ1-3

CDR3aa: CASIVRREGRYNEQFF
CDR3nt: TGTGCCAGCATAGTTAGGCGGGAGGGCCGTTACAATGAGCAGTTCTTC
abundance: -
d_gene: TRBD2
v_gene: TRBV27
j_gene: TRBJ2-1

CDR3aa: CAWSLGGLTDTQYF
CDR3nt: TGTGCCTGGAGTTTAGGCGGACTCACAGATACGCAGTATTTT
abundance: -
d_gene: -
v_gene: TRBV30
j_gene: TRBJ2-3

CDR3aa: CASSLGGLAGEYEQFF
CDR3nt: TGTGCCAGCAGCTTGGGCGGACTAGCGGGGGAATATGAGCAGTTCTTC
abundance: -
d_gene: TRBD2
v_gene: TRBV5-6
j_gene: TRBJ2-1

CDR3aa: CASSYPTGQGTSEQFF
CDR3nt: TGTGCCAGCAGTTACCCGACGGGACAGGGGACCAGTGAGCAGTTCTTC
abundance: -
d_gene: TRBD1
v_gene: TRBV6-6
j_gene: TRBJ2-1

CDR3aa: CASSPGGRGYTF
CDR3nt: TGTGCCAGCAGCCCGGGGGGAAGGGGCTACACCTTC
abundance: -
d_gene: -
v_gene: TRBV2
j_gene: TRBJ1-2

CDR3aa: CSVDGPAGGPEQFF
CDR3nt: TGCAGCGTTGATGGGCCAGCGGGAGGTCCCGAGCAGTTCTTC
abundance: -
d_gene: TRBD2
v_gene: TRBV29-1
j_gene: TRBJ2-1

CDR3aa: CASSPQGVQDTQYF
CDR3nt: TGTGCCAGCTCACCACAAGGGGTCCAGGATACGCAGTATTTT
abundance: once
d_gene: -
v_gene: TRBV18
j_gene: TRBJ2-3

CDR3aa: CASSLERAREGEQYF
CDR3nt: TGCGCCAGCAGCCTCGAACGGGCCAGGGAGGGCGAGCAGTACTTC
abundance: -
d_gene: TRBD2
v_gene: TRBV5-1
j_gene: TRBJ2-7

CDR3aa: CASSLRTGGSSYEQYF
CDR3nt: TGTGCCAGCAGCTTAAGGACAGGGGGGAGCTCCTACGAGCAGTACTTC
abundance: -
d_gene: TRBD1
v_gene: TRBV7-2
j_gene: TRBJ2-7

CDR3aa: CASRDRGDGRVLKTQYF
CDR3nt: TGTGCCAGCCGGGACAGGGGGGACGGCCGCGTCCTGAAGACCCAGTACTTC
abundance: -
d_gene: TRBD1
v_gene: TRBV11-2
j_gene: TRBJ2-5

CDR3aa: CASSLRGDTGELFF
CDR3nt: TGTGCCAGCAGCCTAAGGGGGGACACCGGGGAGCTGTTTTTT
abundance: -
d_gene: -
v_gene: TRBV7-3
j_gene: TRBJ2-2

CDR3aa: CASSEGTFYTGELFF
CDR3nt: TGTGCCAGCAGTGAGGGGACATTCTACACCGGGGAGCTGTTTTTT
abundance: -
d_gene: -
v_gene: TRBV6-1
j_gene: TRBJ2-2

CDR3aa: CASSPWGPGGYGYTF
CDR3nt: TGCGCCAGCAGCCCATGGGGTCCAGGGGGCTATGGCTACACCTTC
abundance: -
d_gene: TRBD1
v_gene: TRBV5-1
j_gene: TRBJ1-2

CDR3aa: CASSFQAKLAGAWGTDTQYF
CDR3nt: TGTGCCAGCAGTTTTCAAGCGAAACTAGCGGGAGCCTGGGGCACAGATACGCAGTATTTT
abundance: -
d_gene: TRBD2
v_gene: TRBV27
j_gene: TRBJ2-3

CDR3aa: CASSPTPAGGKSTDTQYF
CDR3nt: TGTGCCAGCAGCCCAACGCCGGCGGGGGGGAAAAGCACAGATACGCAGTATTTT
abundance: once
d_gene: TRBD2
v_gene: TRBV9
j_gene: TRBJ2-3

CDR3aa: CSSSPDRSSGNTIYF
CDR3nt: TGTTCCAGCAGCCCCGACAGGAGCTCTGGAAACACCATATATTTT
abundance: few
d_gene: -
v_gene: TRBV7-9
j_gene: TRBJ1-3

CDR3aa: CSVQGTGLNTEAFF
CDR3nt: TGCAGCGTTCAAGGGACAGGGTTGAACACTGAAGCTTTCTTT
abundance: -
d_gene: TRBD1
v_gene: TRBV29-1
j_gene: TRBJ1-1

CDR3aa: CASSPTDRPTGELFF
CDR3nt: TGTGCCAGCTCACCAACGGACAGGCCGACCGGGGAGCTGTTTTTT
abundance: -
d_gene: TRBD1
v_gene: TRBV18
j_gene: TRBJ2-2

CDR3aa: CASRGQGASGNTIYF
CDR3nt: TGTGCCAGCAGGGGACAGGGGGCATCTGGAAACACCATATATTTT
abundance: -
d_gene: TRBD1
v_gene: TRBV2
j_gene: TRBJ1-3

CDR3aa: CASSLGTGDTEAFF
CDR3nt: TGTGCCAGCAGCCTCGGGACAGGGGACACTGAAGCTTTCTTT
abundance: -
d_gene: TRBD1
v_gene: TRBV5-4
j_gene: TRBJ1-1

CDR3aa: CATRQGALYEQYF
CDR3nt: TGTGCCACCCGACAGGGGGCTTTGTACGAGCAGTACTTC
abundance: once
d_gene: TRBD1
v_gene: TRBV6-1
j_gene: TRBJ2-7

CDR3aa: CASSEQLAESYEQYF
CDR3nt: TGTGCCAGCAGTGAACAGCTAGCGGAATCCTACGAGCAGTACTTC
abundance: -
d_gene: TRBD2
v_gene: TRBV6-1
j_gene: TRBJ2-7

CDR3aa: CANSPGQGTGANVLTF
CDR3nt: TGTGCCAACAGCCCTGGACAGGGGACCGGGGCCAACGTCCTGACTTTC
abundance: -
d_gene: TRBD1
v_gene: TRBV7-9
j_gene: TRBJ2-6

CDR3aa: CAWSVGGGGADTQYF
CDR3nt: TGTGCCTGGAGTGTAGGGGGGGGTGGCGCAGATACGCAGTATTTT
abundance: -
d_gene: -
v_gene: TRBV30
j_gene: TRBJ2-3

CDR3aa: CASSLGTGVGEKLFF
CDR3nt: TGTGCCAGCAGCTTGGGGACAGGGGTCGGTGAAAAACTGTTTTTT
abundance: few
d_gene: TRBD1
v_gene: TRBV5-6
j_gene: TRBJ1-4

CDR3aa: CASSLATGYNEQFF
CDR3nt: TGTGCCAGCAGTTTAGCTACAGGCTACAATGAGCAGTTCTTC
abundance: -
d_gene: -
v_gene: TRBV28
j_gene: TRBJ2-1

CDR3aa: CASSLDNRHYEQYF
CDR3nt: TGCGCCAGCAGCTTAGACAACAGACACTACGAGCAGTACTTC
abundance: -
d_gene: -
v_gene: TRBV5-1
j_gene: TRBJ2-7

CDR3aa: CSSSLVPGTGFSYEQYF
CDR3nt: TGTTCCAGCAGCTTAGTTCCCGGGACAGGTTTTTCCTACGAGCAGTACTTC
abundance: -
d_gene: TRBD1
v_gene: TRBV7-9
j_gene: TRBJ2-7

CDR3aa: CASSYWGQGTGELFF
CDR3nt: TGTGCCAGCAGTTACTGGGGACAGGGCACCGGGGAGCTGTTTTTT
abundance: -
d_gene: TRBD1
v_gene: TRBV6-5
j_gene: TRBJ2-2

CDR3aa: CASSMGTGLYEQYF
CDR3nt: TGTGCCAGTAGTATGGGGACAGGCCTTTACGAGCAGTACTTC
abundance: -
d_gene: TRBD1
v_gene: TRBV19
j_gene: TRBJ2-7

CDR3aa: CASSLGRTRAEAFF
CDR3nt: TGTGCCAGCAGCTTGGGGCGGACGAGGGCTGAAGCTTTCTTT
abundance: -
d_gene: -
v_gene: TRBV5-5
j_gene: TRBJ1-1

CDR3aa: CASSPTGQNQPQHF
CDR3nt: TGCGCCAGCAGCCCGACAGGGCAGAATCAGCCCCAGCATTTT
abundance: -
d_gene: TRBD1
v_gene: TRBV5-1
j_gene: TRBJ1-5

CDR3aa: CATSRGAFTTAYEQYF
CDR3nt: TGTGCCACCAGCAGGGGGGCTTTTACGACAGCCTACGAGCAGTACTTC
abundance: -
d_gene: -
v_gene: TRBV15
j_gene: TRBJ2-7